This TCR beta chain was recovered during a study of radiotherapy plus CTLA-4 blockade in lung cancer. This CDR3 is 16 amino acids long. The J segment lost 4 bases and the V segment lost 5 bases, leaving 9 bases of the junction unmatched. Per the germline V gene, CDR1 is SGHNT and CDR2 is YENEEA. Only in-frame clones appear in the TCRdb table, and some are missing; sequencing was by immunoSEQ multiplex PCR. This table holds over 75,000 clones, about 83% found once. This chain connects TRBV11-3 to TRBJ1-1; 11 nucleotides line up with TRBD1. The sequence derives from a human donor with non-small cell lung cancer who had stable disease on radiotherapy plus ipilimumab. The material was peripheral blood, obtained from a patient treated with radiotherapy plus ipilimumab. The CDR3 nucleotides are TGTGCCAGCAGCCCCGGACAGGGGGCGTGGAGCACTGAAGCTTTCTTT. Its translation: CASSPGQGAWSTEAFF.